These 6 T cell receptor beta chains originate from one sample sequenced in a study of OX40 agonist ivuxolimab in advanced cancers. Clones were read by immunoSEQ multiplex PCR, and TCRdb kept only the in-frame ones, dropping some. Of 70,000 to 95,000 clones detected, 90% to 95% appear once; the ten largest clones hold 0.45% to 0.55%. Specimen: CD4+ or CD8+ T cells sorted from blood, collected in a trial of the OX40 agonist ivuxolimab. Receptors were obtained from an adult with an advanced solid tumor such as melanoma, head and neck, liver or kidney cancer.

This chain uses TRBV2 with TRBJ2-5; D tentatively reads TRBD1 or TRBD2 (6 bases each). Germline CDR1 reads SNHLY; CDR2 reads FYNNEI. The V gene lost 1 base and the J gene lost 3 bases, with 12 bases spanning the gap. CDR3 length: 15 amino acids. CDR3 residues: CASSEEGGIKETQYF. The CDR3 DNA reads TGTGCCAGCAGTGAAGAAGGGGGGATCAAAGAGACCCAGTACTTC.

This rearrangement joins TRBV30 to TRBJ1-2, with D hard to call. CDR1 is GTSNPN and CDR2 is SVGIG in the germline V gene (reference sequence). The CDR3 is 12 amino acids. Trimming took 3 bases from V and 4 from J, leaving 9 bases between them. CDR3: CAWRVFGYGYTF. The CDR3 nucleotides read TGTGCCTGGAGGGTTTTCGGCTATGGCTACACCTTC.

This sequence joins TRBV19 and TRBJ1-5; possible D gene TRBD1, 5 bases. Germline CDR1 LNHDA, CDR2 SQIVND (reference sequence). V was clipped by 4 bases and J by 1 base, with 17 bases between them. This CDR3 is 17 amino acids long. CDR3 in amino acids: CASSKDTLRRSNQPQHF. CDR3 DNA: TGTGCCAGTAGTAAGGACACCCTAAGGAGAAGCAATCAGCCCCAGCATTTT. The complete variable domain, with remaining parts taken from reference TRBV19 and TRBJ1-5, reads DGGITQSPKYLFRKEGQNVTLSCEQNLNHDAMYWYRQDPGQGLRLIYYSQIVNDFQKGDIAEGYSVSREKKESFPLTVTSAQKNPTAFYLCASSKDTLRRSNQPQHFGDGTRLSIL.

In this sample, this clone turned up once. The chain is built from TRBV7-9 and TRBJ2-2; the D gene could be TRBD1 or TRBD2 (6 bases each). The CDR3 contains 15 residues. Per germline, CDR1 SEHNR and CDR2 FQNEAQ (reference sequence). V lost 3 bases, J lost 5 bases, and 13 bases lay in between. Here the CDR3 DNA reads TGTGCCAGCAGCTTCCAGGGGACTCGGACCGGGGAGCTGTTTTTT. Its translation is CASSFQGTRTGELFF.

The V call is TRBV19, the J call TRBJ2-3; 9 positions agree with TRBD2. The J segment lost 0 bases and the V segment lost 4 bases, leaving 17 bases of the junction unmatched. Germline CDR1 reads LNHDA; CDR2 reads SQIVND (reference sequence). The CDR3 covers 20 residues. CDR3 sequence reads: CASSTNPRASGTVSTDTQYF. As DNA, the CDR3 is TGTGCCAGTAGTACCAACCCCCGAGCTAGCGGGACGGTAAGCACAGATACGCAGTATTTT.

This chain uses TRBV5-4 with TRBJ2-7, with 10 bases aligning to TRBD1. The CDR3 runs 14 residues. J was trimmed by 5 bases and V by 3 bases; bases with no gene match: 5. Germline V gene data show CDR1 as SGHNT and CDR2 as YYREEE (reference sequence). The CDR3 reads CASSSGTGVDEQYF. CDR3 DNA sequence: TGTGCCAGCAGCTCCGGGACAGGGGTAGACGAGCAGTACTTC.